One and the same sample provided the 29 T cell receptor beta chains below, sequenced in a study of T cell responses to AZD1222 COVID-19 vaccine. The data were produced by immunoSEQ multiplex PCR, yet TCRdb's version contains in-frame clones alone and is incomplete. There are around 150,000 clones in the sample; roughly 89% occur only once, and about 5% lies in the top ten. Sequenced here: peripheral blood, sampled on day 0 of AZD1222 vaccination. These receptors were collected from an adult in good health.

The chain employs TRBV10-3 and TRBJ1-4, with no clear D. There are 12 residues in the CDR3. Germline V gene lookup returns CDR1 ENHRY and CDR2 SYGVKD. V was clipped by 9 bases and J by 5 bases, with 10 bases between them. Here the CDR3 DNA reads TGTGCCATTTCCCGTGGAAATGAAAAACTGTTTTTT. Translated, it gives CAISRGNEKLFF.

V and J are TRBV5-1 and TRBJ2-5; TRBD1 might be the D (5 bases). This CDR3 is 16 amino acids long. Germline V lookup: CDR1 SGHRS, CDR2 YFSETQ. The V end lost 0 bases, the J end lost 5 bases, and 17 bases lay between the germline ends. The CDR3 DNA follows: TGCGCCAGCAGCTTGGGGGGCACGGGTGGATCGGAGACCCAGTACTTC. Protein: CASSLGGTGGSETQYF.

The chain employs TRBV5-6 and TRBJ1-2; 10 bases line up with TRBD1. V shed 0 bases and J 7 bases; nucleotides not matched to a gene: 9. This CDR3 has 16 amino acids. Germline V CDR1 and CDR2: SGHDT, YYEEEE. The CDR3 protein is CASSLGGQGRIFGYTF. CDR3 coding DNA: TGTGCCAGCAGCTTGGGGGGACAGGGGAGGATTTTTGGCTACACCTTC.

This clone was recorded only once. The J gene is TRBJ2-1, the V gene TRBV3-1 (or the pseudogene TRBV3-2), with a possible D match to TRBD2 (5 bases). Germline V gene lookup returns CDR1 LGHDT and CDR2 YNNKEL (reference sequence). The CDR3 has 16 amino acids. V dropped 4 bases and J dropped 0 bases, with 13 bases sitting between them. CDR3 in amino acids: CASSLWTQRSYNEQFF. The DNA of the CDR3 is TGTGCCAGCAGCCTCTGGACTCAACGCTCCTACAATGAGCAGTTCTTC.

This chain uses TRBV5-6 with TRBJ1-5; D not certain. The germline V and J ends were trimmed by 3 bases and 5 bases, with 15 bases remaining between them. CDR3 length: 15 residues. Germline V gene data show CDR1 as SGHDT and CDR2 as YYEEEE. CDR3 DNA: TGTGCCAGCAGCTATGGTTGGTCGGTCGATCAGCCCCAGCATTTT. This gives the protein CASSYGWSVDQPQHF.

The count of this clone is one. This sequence joins TRBV27 and TRBJ2-7; D gene ambiguous. CDR1 MNHEY and CDR2 SMNVEV come from the germline V gene (reference sequence). The CDR3 is made up of 14 amino acids. V was pared by 2 bases and J by 3 bases, with 11 bases between. This chain's CDR3 is CASSLNGFNYEQYF. The CDR3 coding sequence is TGTGCCAGCAGTTTAAATGGATTTAACTACGAGCAGTACTTC.

The CDR3 region is CASSSEGQGLNTEAFF. The CDR3 nucleotides read TGTGCCAGCAGCTCTGAGGGACAGGGGTTGAACACTGAAGCTTTCTTT. V and J are TRBV7-2 and TRBJ1-1; 10 nucleotides align to TRBD1. V was clipped by 4 bases and J by 0 bases; unmatched bases: 5. The germline CDR1 and CDR2 sequences are SGHTA and FQGNSA. The CDR3 has 16 residues.

V usage is TRBV5-8 and J usage is TRBJ1-2, with 7 bases that match TRBD1. The V gene end was trimmed by 0 bases and the J gene end by 4 bases; junction bases not matched to a gene: 6. The CDR3 length is 15 residues. Germline values: CDR1 SGHTS, CDR2 YDEGEE. CDR3 nucleotide sequence: TGTGCCAGCAGCTTGGGTACAGGGGAAGTCTATGGCTACACCTTC. It encodes CASSLGTGEVYGYTF.

This chain uses TRBV27 with TRBJ2-1; 9 bases line up with TRBD2. From germline, CDR1 is MNHEY and CDR2 SMNVEV (reference sequence). The CDR3 runs 15 residues. The junction had 6 bases not matched to a gene; V was cut back by 2 bases and J by 7 bases. The CDR3 DNA is TGTGCCAGCAGTTTAGGTCTAGCGGGACTTAATGAGCAGTTCTTC. Protein product: CASSLGLAGLNEQFF.

CDR3 sequence: CASSPMLPGHEGYTF. In DNA, the CDR3 is TGCGCCAGCAGCCCCATGTTACCGGGACATGAGGGCTACACCTTC. The chain has TRBV5-1 and TRBJ1-2, with D maybe TRBD1 (6 bases). Trimming cost V 4 bases and J 8 bases, with 21 bases left between them. Germline V gene data show CDR1 as SGHRS and CDR2 as YFSETQ. CDR3 length: 15 amino acids.

This clone has more than one count but fewer than ten. The chain has TRBV18 and TRBJ1-5; D ambiguous. V was shortened by 3 bases and J by 0 bases, with 9 bases between the two germline ends. CDR1 is KGHSH and CDR2 is LQKENI in the germline V gene. The CDR3 contains 15 residues. CDR3 nucleotides: TGTGCCAGCTCACCGATAGTGAATAGCAATCAGCCCCAGCATTTT. Translating it yields CASSPIVNSNQPQHF.

The chain combines TRBV6-2 or TRBV6-3 with TRBJ1-5; D not resolved. The ends were cut back, 5 bases at V and 0 bases at J, with 17 bases in the middle. The CDR3 contains 17 residues. Looked up from germline, CDR1 is MNHEY and CDR2 is SVGEGT. CDR3 amino acids: CASSPLTRTDSNQPQHF. The DNA for the CDR3 is TGTGCCAGCAGTCCCCTGACTCGGACGGATAGCAATCAGCCCCAGCATTTT.

The V gene is TRBV28, the J gene TRBJ2-7; TRBD1 is a possible D gene (6 bases). V was trimmed by 4 bases and J by 8 bases, leaving 15 bases between them. The CDR3 runs 13 residues. Germline assignment: CDR1 MDHEN and CDR2 SYDVKM. CDR3 DNA: TGTGCCAGCAGTTCAGAGGCGACAGGCAAGCAGTACTTC. Translated: CASSSEATGKQYF.

The chain employs TRBV5-6 and TRBJ2-7, with 14 bases that match TRBD2. Germline CDR1 reads SGHDT; CDR2 reads YYEEEE. V lost 5 bases and J lost 5; bases outside the gene matches: 6. The CDR3 is made up of 15 amino acids. CDR3 DNA sequence: TGTGCCAGCAGGGGGACTAGCGGGAGTAGTCACGAGCAGTACTTC. It encodes CASRGTSGSSHEQYF.

This rearrangement joins TRBV28 to TRBJ1-5; a possible D gene is TRBD1 (5 bases). The germline CDR1 and CDR2 sequences are MDHEN and SYDVKM. This CDR3 has 16 amino acids. V dropped 6 bases and J dropped 0 bases, with 15 bases sitting between them. For the CDR3, the DNA is TGTGCCAGCAGCTCTTGGGGACGGAATAGCAATCAGCCCCAGCATTTT. Protein: CASSSWGRNSNQPQHF.

The chain joins TRBV27 to TRBJ2-7; D is ambiguous. Per germline, CDR1 MNHEY and CDR2 SMNVEV (reference sequence). There are 15 residues in the CDR3. The germline V and J ends were trimmed by 5 bases and 3 bases, with 17 bases remaining between them. DNA for the CDR3: TGTGCCAGCAGTATGGGCAGCTCTCAGTTCTACGAGCAGTACTTC. It is translated as CASSMGSSQFYEQYF.

V is TRBV19 and J is TRBJ1-5; no clear D gene. Germline CDR1 is LNHDA and CDR2 is SQIVND (reference sequence). The V end lost 6 bases, the J end lost 0 bases, and 9 bases lay between the germline ends. The CDR3 spans 14 residues. CDR3 region: CASRDQDSNQPQHF. The CDR3 nucleotides are TGTGCCAGTAGGGACCAAGATAGCAATCAGCCCCAGCATTTT.

The J gene is TRBJ2-5, the V gene TRBV5-1; 7 bases fit TRBD1. The CDR3 is 14 residues long. V lost 4 bases, J lost 2 bases, and 5 bases stayed unmatched. CDR1 is SGHRS and CDR2 is YFSETQ in the germline V gene. The CDR3 sequence is CASSRDSGQETQYF. DNA for the CDR3: TGCGCCAGCAGCCGGGACAGTGGGCAAGAGACCCAGTACTTC. Filled out from reference TRBV5-1 and TRBJ2-5, the complete variable domain reads KAGVTQTPRYLIKTRGQQVTLSCSPISGHRSVSWYQQTPGQGLQFLFEYFSETQRNKGNFPGRFSGRQFSNSRSEMNVSTLELGDSALYLCASSRDSGQETQYFGPGTRLLVL.

The chain combines TRBV28 with TRBJ2-7; TRBD2 matches 7 bases. CDR1 and CDR2 from the germline V gene are MDHEN and SYDVKM. The CDR3 totals 14 residues. Trimming took 3 bases from V and 5 from J; bases not matched to a gene: 7. The CDR3 loop is CASSLGGEADEQYF. The CDR3 coding sequence is TGTGCCAGCAGTTTGGGAGGGGAGGCCGACGAGCAGTACTTC.

The V and J genes are TRBV9 and TRBJ1-3, with D perhaps TRBD1 (6 bases). Deletions cut 4 bases from V and 4 bases from J, with 18 bases between. The CDR3 is 16 amino acids. Per germline, CDR1 SGDLS and CDR2 YYNGEE. The CDR3: CASSKGQTLVGNTIYF. The CDR3 DNA reads TGTGCCAGCAGCAAAGGACAGACTTTGGTAGGAAACACCATATATTTT.

The chain carries TRBV18 and TRBJ1-1; the match to TRBD1 covers 9 bases. The CDR3 runs 15 residues. Germline values: CDR1 KGHSH, CDR2 LQKENI. V lost 7 bases and J lost 0; bases outside the gene matches: 6. The CDR3 coding sequence is TGTGCCAGCTACGGACAGGGGCCATTGAACACTGAAGCTTTCTTT. The encoded protein is CASYGQGPLNTEAFF.

This chain connects TRBV7-2 to TRBJ1-2; the D is unclear. The V end was cut by 4 bases, the J end by 1 base, with 10 bases between. This CDR3 has 14 residues. Germline V CDR1 and CDR2: SGHTA, FQGNSA. The CDR3 DNA is TGTGCCAGCAGCTATTACATCATTAACTATGGCTACACCTTC. The encoded protein is CASSYYIINYGYTF.

J is TRBJ2-7 and V is TRBV4-1; D is possibly TRBD1 or TRBD2 (5 bases each). The CDR3 covers 13 residues. The V end was cut by 1 base, the J end by 6 bases, with 10 bases between. Germline V lookup: CDR1 MGHRA, CDR2 YSYEKL. This CDR3 reads CASSQVEGTEQYF. CDR3 nucleotides: TGCGCCAGCAGCCAAGTAGAGGGGACCGAGCAGTACTTC.

The chain has TRBV29-1 and TRBJ2-6; D unclear. Germline V lookup: CDR1 SQVTM, CDR2 ANQGSEA. V lost 3 bases and J lost 0, with 6 bases in between. The CDR3 totals 14 residues. In DNA form, the CDR3 reads TGCAGCGTTGAGGTCCGCTCTGGGGCCAACGTCCTGACTTTC. Translated, it gives CSVEVRSGANVLTF.

This chain uses TRBV25-1 with TRBJ2-1; 7 bases match TRBD1. The CDR3 loop spans 13 amino acids. V lost 4 bases to trimming and J lost 10 bases; unmatched junction nucleotides: 7. Germline assignment: CDR1 MGHDK and CDR2 SYGVNS. This CDR3 reads CASSGPQGWEQFF. The DNA for the CDR3 is TGTGCCAGCAGTGGCCCACAGGGGTGGGAGCAGTTCTTC.

The chain employs TRBV7-8 and TRBJ1-4, with TRBD1 as a possible D gene (6 bases). Germline V lookup: CDR1 SGHVS, CDR2 FQNEAQ. CDR3 length equals 15 residues. The V gene lost 1 base and the J gene lost 0 bases, with 6 bases spanning the gap. The CDR3 protein is CASSLEGATNEKLFF. CDR3 nucleotide sequence: TGTGCCAGCAGCTTAGAGGGGGCAACTAATGAAAAACTGTTTTTT.

The chain carries TRBV4-1 and TRBJ1-2, with D possibly matching TRBD1 (5 bases). This CDR3 has 14 amino acids. Deletions cut 6 bases from V and 0 bases from J, with 11 bases between. The germline V gene has CDR1 MGHRA and CDR2 YSYEKL. The chain's CDR3 is CASSRSGANYGYTF. DNA of the CDR3: TGCGCCAGCAGTCGGTCGGGGGCTAACTATGGCTACACCTTC.

The chain combines TRBV7-2 with TRBJ2-2, with 9 bases lining up with TRBD2. V trimming: 2 bases; J trimming: 4 bases; junction bases outside the gene matches: 8. Germline CDR1 and CDR2: SGHTA and FQGNSA. The CDR3 has 17 amino acids. The CDR3 loop reads CASSLWRGGAGTGELFF. As DNA, the CDR3 is TGTGCCAGCAGCTTATGGCGGGGGGGTGCGGGCACCGGGGAGCTGTTTTTT. Full variable domain (remainder filled in from reference TRBV7-2 and TRBJ2-2): GAGVSQSPSNKVTEKGKDVELRCDPISGHTALYWYRQSLGQGLEFLIYFQGNSAPDKSGLPSDRFSAERTGGSVSTLTIQRTQQEDSAVYLCASSLWRGGAGTGELFFGEGSRLTVL.

This CDR3 reads CSGGTGDGYTF. The CDR3 nucleotides are TGCAGCGGCGGGACAGGGGATGGCTACACCTTC. This chain links TRBV29-1 with TRBJ1-2, with 10 bases lining up with TRBD1. V gave up 7 bases and J gave up 6 bases; unmatched junction bases: 2. The germline CDR1 and CDR2 sequences are SQVTM and ANQGSEA. The CDR3 sequence is 11 residues long.